This entry concerns a single TCR beta chain. Its cognate antigen has yet to be identified. No qualities accompany the bases; no much larger clone lies one base away. The collaborating institutions used their own protocols to collect whole blood in K2EDTA tubes. Collaborator samples were shipped for TCRbeta analysis as frozen whole blood, isolated PBMCs, or DNA extracted from either sample type. TCRbeta CDR3 regions were amplified from genomic DNA using the immunoSEQ Assay, a bias-controlled multiplex PCR. The authors' pipeline ran thus. Within the assay, amplification of reference gene primers was used to estimate how many nucleated cells each sample contained. Sequence reads were collapsed and filtered to measure the absolute abundance of every unique TCRbeta CDR3 rearrangement. For each sample, productive Simpson clonality was calculated as the square root of Simpson's diversity index over productive rearrangements. Drawn from immuneACCESS, this table holds only the in-frame rearrangements with V and J called that TCRdb kept. Clones are partly lost; checked studies trace under half to an unresolved V gene and leave the rest unexplained. The V and J calls and the clone size are those of that table, but D and trimming were determined from the DNA. For this sample there are under 300,000 clones; roughly 86% appear just once. The top ten clones comprise around 0.8% of the sample.

CDR1 and CDR2 are read off the germline V gene (reference sequence) as SGHNT and YYREEE. V is cut back by 4 bases and J by 1 base, with 3 bases in the junction unmatched. The cysteine opens and the phenylalanine closes a CDR3 of 15 amino acids. Only CDR3 DNA is held: 45 bases, read in frame from base 1. The data originate from a study of blood T cell repertoires in COVID-19 (dated by TCRdb to between 2020 and 2021). Describing the broader study: Samples covering the acute and convalescent phases of COVID-19 were provided by collaborators in the United States, Italy and Spain. Where HLA class I and class II types were available, the types were taken from metadata supplied by the sample provider, not from assay-based typing. The sample metadata nearly always contained a de-identified subject ID, COVID-19 status, age in years and sex. Samples were obtained from the ongoing ImmuneRACE study (first 160 participants) and from about 1,300 subjects provided by 6 global collaborators. The repertoires were made available in a free public database intended to serve as a resource for research on the immune response to SARS-CoV-2. The material from the prospective study consisted of cDNA or gDNA derived from T cells, B-cell-depleted T cells, or PBMCs. Deeply sampled blood TCRbeta repertoires from subjects exposed to, actively infected with, or recovered from COVID-19 were included in the dataset.

The full study reports these points: How much clinical and demographic metadata was included differed by source and by participant, and the metadata was provided uncurated.

Sequencing was performed on peripheral blood. The V and J genes are TRBV5-4 and TRBJ2-5; 11 bases in the middle match TRBD2. This TCR was recovered from a woman in her 30s with acute or convalescent COVID-19. The CDR3 reads as follows: CASSEGLAVQETQYF. The nucleotides read TGTGCCAGCAGCGAGGGACTAGCGGTCCAAGAGACCCAGTACTTC.